This T cell receptor beta chain was documented in a study of response to subunit inactivated influenza vaccine. Each CDR3 protein is one row after TCRdb ran MiXCR on the RT-PCR reads. In the table there are 490,000 or so distinct CDR3 sequences, less than 8% of which are singletons. The input for sequencing was PBMCs from blood, taken around 25 months after vaccination. This receptor was obtained from a man aged 50-75 years who received an inactivated influenza vaccine.

CDR3 residues: CASRSGVRNNYEQYF. The CDR3, as DNA: TGTGCCAGCAGGTCAGGGGTCCGTAATAATTACGAGCAGTACTTC. The chain carries TRBV5-4 and TRBJ2-7; D perhaps matches TRBD1 (6 bases). V lost 5 bases and J lost 4, with 19 bases in between. This CDR3 contains 15 residues. Per the germline V gene, CDR1 is SGHNT and CDR2 is YYREEE (reference sequence).